This passage covers 30 T cell receptor beta chains from one sample sequenced in a study of blood T cell repertoires in COVID-19. Profiled with immunoSEQ multiplex PCR; TCRdb holds only in-frame clones, not every one. Of around 200,000 clones listed, 80% to 85% are singletons. What was sequenced was peripheral blood. These receptors all stem from a human donor with acute or convalescent COVID-19. The donor label of this sample is uncertain.

This rearrangement joins TRBV7-3 to TRBJ2-1, with TRBD1 matching 7 bases. The CDR3 extends over 17 amino acids. Germline loops: CDR1 SGHTA, CDR2 FQGTGA. Losses at the gene ends were 4 bases for V and 0 bases for J; bases not matched to a gene: 9. The chain's CDR3 is CASSSLTGLSSYNEQFF. Here the CDR3 DNA reads TGTGCCAGCAGCTCCTTGACAGGGTTGAGCTCCTACAATGAGCAGTTCTTC.

The chain is built from TRBV11-2 and TRBJ2-7; tentatively, D is TRBD1 (5 bases). Germline CDR1 and CDR2: SGHAT and FQNNGV. The CDR3 runs 13 residues. The V end was cut by 0 bases, the J end by 6 bases, with 9 bases between. CDR3 DNA: TGTGCCAGCAGCTTAGAAATTAGGGGCGAGCAGTACTTC. The encoded protein is CASSLEIRGEQYF.

The rearrangement joins TRBV19 to TRBJ1-2, with 7 bases aligning to TRBD1. The CDR3 is made up of 13 amino acids. The germline CDR1 and CDR2 sequences are LNHDA and SQIVND (reference sequence). V dropped 7 bases and J dropped 7; count of bases not matched to a gene: 9. In DNA, the CDR3 is TGTGCCAGTACCCGAGGAGGGGGCCGTGGCTACACCTTC. It is translated as CASTRGGGRGYTF.

The chain employs TRBV9 and TRBJ2-3; 7 bases agree with TRBD2. The length of the CDR3 is 15 residues. The V gene's germline CDR1 is SGDLS and CDR2 YYNGEE. J gave up 2 bases and V 4 bases, and 7 bases lay outside the gene matches. The CDR3 nucleotides are TGTGCCAGCAGCCCCAGGGAGGGAAACACAGATACGCAGTATTTT. Protein: CASSPREGNTDTQYF.

At least ten counts were recorded for this clone. V usage is TRBV5-1 and J usage is TRBJ2-3, with 8 nucleotides matching TRBD2. CDR3 length: 16 amino acids. Per germline, CDR1 SGHRS and CDR2 YFSETQ. The ends lost 4 bases at V and 0 bases at J; junction bases unmatched: 7. The DNA for the CDR3 is TGCGCCAGCAGCCTAAGGGGCGGGGGGAGCACAGATACGCAGTATTTT. It translates to CASSLRGGGSTDTQYF.

The chain joins TRBV6-5 to TRBJ2-7; no firm D call. Trimming took off 0 bases at V and 0 bases at J, with 9 bases between the two ends. The length of the CDR3 is 15 residues. Germline CDR1 is MNHEY and CDR2 is SVGAGI. The CDR3 region has the DNA TGTGCCAGCAGTTACTCGGGTCTAGACTCCTACGAGCAGTACTTC. It codes for CASSYSGLDSYEQYF.

The chain links TRBV30 to TRBJ2-3; a possible D gene is TRBD2 (5 bases). Germline V gene data show CDR1 as GTSNPN and CDR2 as SVGIG (reference sequence). V was trimmed by 0 bases and J by 4 bases, leaving 11 bases between them. CDR3 length equals 14 residues. As DNA, the CDR3 is TGTGCCTGGAGTGTAATCGGGGTATCAGATACGCAGTATTTT. It specifies CAWSVIGVSDTQYF.

This clone was seen only a few times. This chain connects TRBV11-2 to TRBJ1-4, with TRBD1 as a possible D gene (6 bases). The V and J ends lost 5 bases and 4 bases respectively, with 11 bases between them. Germline-derived CDR1 and CDR2 are SGHAT and FQNNGV. The CDR3 extends over 14 amino acids. The CDR3 sequence is CASSRTEFNEKLFF. CDR3 DNA sequence: TGTGCCAGCAGCCGGACAGAATTTAATGAAAAACTGTTTTTT.

The V and J genes are TRBV19 and TRBJ2-1; 9 nucleotides match TRBD2. Unmatched junction bases numbered 9, after V lost 1 base and J lost 8 bases. The CDR3 consists of 16 residues. The germline gives CDR1 LNHDA, CDR2 SQIVND (reference sequence). This CDR3 is CASSIAGSGGLDEQFF. The CDR3 bases are TGTGCCAGTAGTATAGCCGGGAGCGGGGGGCTCGATGAGCAGTTCTTC.

The chain carries TRBV2 and TRBJ1-2; 8 bases match TRBD1. The CDR3 runs 13 residues. The V segment lost 6 bases and the J segment 4 bases; nucleotides outside the gene matches: 4. Germline V gene lookup returns CDR1 SNHLY and CDR2 FYNNEI. CDR3 in DNA: TGTGCCAGCAGGTTGACAGGGGTCTATGGCTACACCTTC. The encoded protein is CASRLTGVYGYTF.

This clone was picked up one time. A read error may account for a junction end that differs from germline. The V gene is TRBV12-3 or TRBV12-4, the J gene TRBJ2-7; 10 bases are shared with TRBD2. This CDR3 is built from 13 residues. This CDR3 reads CASRLAGGYEQYF. The CDR3 DNA reads as TGTGCCAGCAGATTAGCGGGGGGATACGAGCAGTACTTC.

The chain employs TRBV5-1 and TRBJ2-7; 10 nucleotides agree with TRBD2. CDR3 length equals 15 residues. Germline V lookup: CDR1 SGHRS, CDR2 YFSETQ. Trimming at V came to 0 bases and at J to 5 bases, leaving 5 bases not matched to a gene. The CDR3 DNA sequence: TGCGCCAGCAGCTTGGCCAGCGGGAGGGCCGACGAGCAGTACTTC. As protein: CASSLASGRADEQYF.

This clone was detected a few times. The DNA for the CDR3 is TGTGCCAGCAGGCCGGGACAGACCATGAACACTGAAGCTTTCTTT. Translated: CASRPGQTMNTEAFF. The V gene is TRBV2, the J gene TRBJ1-1; 7 bases map to TRBD1. In germline, CDR1 is SNHLY, CDR2 FYNNEI. This CDR3 has 15 residues. J gave up 0 bases and V 6 bases, and 7 bases lay outside the gene matches.

The chain carries TRBV6-5 and TRBJ2-7; the match to TRBD1 covers 11 bases. V shed 6 bases, J shed 12 bases, and the junction held 13 bases outside the gene matches. The CDR3 runs 14 residues. CDR1 and CDR2 (germline): MNHEY, SVGAGI. The CDR3: CASSRSPGTGGRYF. In DNA form, the CDR3 reads TGTGCCAGCAGCCGGAGTCCCGGGACAGGGGGACGGTACTTC.

The chain joins TRBV30 to TRBJ1-1; TRBD1 is a possible D gene (6 bases). V was cut by 2 bases and J by 11 bases, with 18 bases left in between. This CDR3 region has 13 residues. Germline loops: CDR1 GTSNPN, CDR2 SVGIG (reference sequence). CDR3 sequence (DNA): TGTGCCTGGAGTACCATAGGACAGCCGAAGGCTTTCTTT. It translates to CAWSTIGQPKAFF.

This rearrangement joins TRBV27 to TRBJ2-1; 7 positions match TRBD1. J lost 7 bases, V lost 4 bases, and 7 bases had no gene match. The CDR3 extends over 14 amino acids. The germline gives CDR1 MNHEY, CDR2 SMNVEV (reference sequence). The CDR3 sequence: CASSSSTGVNEQFF. CDR3 nucleotide sequence: TGTGCCAGCAGTTCATCCACAGGGGTGAATGAGCAGTTCTTC.

The gene calls are TRBV20-1 and TRBJ2-1, with D perhaps TRBD1 (6 bases). Germline V gene lookup returns CDR1 DFQATT and CDR2 SNEGSKA (reference sequence). The V end lost 1 base, the J end lost 13 bases, and 8 bases lay between the germline ends. The CDR3 extends over 10 amino acids. CDR3 in amino acids: CSARAGHQFF. Here the CDR3 DNA reads TGCAGTGCTAGAGCGGGACATCAGTTCTTC.

The gene calls are TRBV19 and TRBJ1-1, with 12 bases matching TRBD1. After removal of 5 bases from V and 3 bases from J, the junction contained 10 bases not matched to a gene. The CDR3 loop spans 17 amino acids. CDR1 is LNHDA and CDR2 is SQIVND in the germline V gene (reference sequence). CDR3 nucleotide sequence: TGTGCCAGTAGTCGTACCGGGACAGGGGGCAGAGACACTGAAGCTTTCTTT. It yields the protein CASSRTGTGGRDTEAFF.

The genes are TRBV2 and TRBJ1-6, with 7 nucleotides matching TRBD1. The CDR3 extends over 15 amino acids. Germline V gene sequence: CDR1 SNHLY, CDR2 FYNNEI. The V gene end was trimmed by 5 bases and the J gene end by 6 bases; junction bases not matched to a gene: 7. CDR3 in amino acids: CASSRFGQVNSPLHF. CDR3 DNA sequence: TGTGCCAGCAGTCGGTTTGGACAGGTTAATTCACCCCTCCACTTT.

The chain has TRBV6-5 and TRBJ2-4, with TRBD1 matching 7 bases. The V gene end was trimmed by 2 bases and the J gene end by 1 base; junction bases not matched to a gene: 5. Germline V gene data show CDR1 as MNHEY and CDR2 as SVGAGI. The CDR3 consists of 16 residues. The chain's CDR3 is CASSYGQGEAKNIQYF. Here the CDR3 DNA reads TGTGCCAGCAGTTACGGGCAGGGGGAGGCCAAAAACATTCAGTACTTC.

The chain is built from TRBV19 and TRBJ2-3; 7 nucleotides agree with TRBD1. The V gene end was trimmed by 4 bases and the J gene end by 7 bases; junction bases not matched to a gene: 5. Germline V gene data show CDR1 as LNHDA and CDR2 as SQIVND (reference sequence). The CDR3 runs to 13 residues. The CDR3 DNA sequence: TGTGCCAGTAGTACACAGGGGTGGAATACGCAGTATTTT. Protein: CASSTQGWNTQYF.

This clone was observed a few times. The chain carries TRBV27 and TRBJ1-4; 8 nucleotides match TRBD1. The junction had 5 bases not matched to a gene; V was cut back by 8 bases and J by 6 bases. The CDR3 is made up of 13 amino acids. Germline values: CDR1 MNHEY, CDR2 SMNVEV (reference sequence). DNA of the CDR3: TGTGCCAGCTATGGACAGGGAGATGAAAAACTGTTTTTT. Amino acids: CASYGQGDEKLFF. Full variable domain (rest looked up from reference TRBV27 and TRBJ1-4): EAQVTQNPRYLITVTGKKLTVTCSQNMNHEYMSWYRQDPGLGLRQIYYSMNVEVTDKGDVPEGYKVSRKEKRNFPLILESPSPNQTSLYFCASYGQGDEKLFFGSGTQLSVL.

This clone occurred a few times. The J gene is TRBJ2-1, the V gene TRBV4-2; weak D call: TRBD2 (6 bases). Trimming took 4 bases from V and 1 from J, leaving 11 bases between them. The germline CDR1 and CDR2 sequences are LGHNA and YNFKEQ. The CDR3 totals 15 residues. CDR3 DNA sequence: TGTGCCAGCAGCCGCCGACTAGGATCCTACAATGAGCAGTTCTTC. It yields the protein CASSRRLGSYNEQFF.

Only one count was recorded for this clone. V usage is TRBV10-3 and J usage is TRBJ1-6; TRBD1 matches at 8 bases. There are 16 residues in the CDR3. V shed 3 bases and J 4 bases; nucleotides not matched to a gene: 5. CDR1 is ENHRY and CDR2 is SYGVKD in the germline V gene. The CDR3 protein is CAISDWTGSYNSPLHF. DNA of the CDR3: TGTGCCATCAGTGATTGGACAGGGAGTTATAATTCACCCCTCCACTTT.

The chain has TRBV7-9 and TRBJ1-1, with TRBD1 matching over 7 bases. CDR3 length: 14 amino acids. Germline CDR1 reads SEHNR; CDR2 reads FQNEAQ (reference sequence). V gave up 2 bases and J gave up 5 bases; unmatched junction bases: 5. CDR3 residues: CASSLPGGGTEAFF. CDR3 in DNA: TGTGCCAGCAGCTTACCAGGGGGTGGGACTGAAGCTTTCTTT.

For the CDR3, the DNA is TGTGCCAGCCGTGCCGACAGGGCAAGTTATGGCTACACCTTC. This translates into CASRADRASYGYTF. The rearrangement uses TRBV19 and TRBJ1-2; 7 bases are a match to TRBD1. V lost 9 bases to trimming and J lost 5 bases; unmatched junction nucleotides: 12. Germline loops: CDR1 LNHDA, CDR2 SQIVND (reference sequence). There are 14 residues in the CDR3. The variable domain in full, with the rest retrieved from reference TRBV19 and TRBJ1-2, is DGGITQSPKYLFRKEGQNVTLSCEQNLNHDAMYWYRQDPGQGLRLIYYSQIVNDFQKGDIAEGYSVSREKKESFPLTVTSAQKNPTAFYLCASRADRASYGYTFGSGTRLTVV.

This clone appeared a few times. V and J are TRBV7-2 and TRBJ1-2, with D unresolved. CDR1 is SGHTA, CDR2 FQGNSA, per germline. V was trimmed by 3 bases and J by 8 bases, leaving 16 bases between them. This CDR3 is built from 14 residues. The CDR3 region is CASSFTLSRQGYTF. Written as DNA, the CDR3 is TGTGCCAGCAGCTTTACTCTTTCCAGGCAGGGCTACACCTTC.

CDR3 amino acids: CAWSHIGGRSYNEQFF. In nucleotides, the CDR3 is TGTGCCTGGAGTCATATCGGGGGGCGCTCCTACAATGAGCAGTTCTTC. The V and J genes are TRBV30 and TRBJ2-1, with TRBD2 as a possible D gene (7 bases). Trimming removed 2 bases at V and 0 bases at J, with 14 bases between. There are 16 residues in the CDR3. Germline lookup yields CDR1 GTSNPN and CDR2 SVGIG (reference sequence).

This chain joins TRBV7-2 and TRBJ2-7, with D maybe TRBD1 (6 bases). V was trimmed by 4 bases and J by 4 bases, leaving 17 bases between them. CDR1 and CDR2 (germline): SGHTA, FQGNSA. This CDR3 comprises 15 residues. CDR3 residues: CASSSEQGGAYEQYF. Written as DNA, the CDR3 is TGTGCCAGCAGCTCGGAACAGGGTGGGGCATACGAGCAGTACTTC.

The chain carries TRBV7-2 and TRBJ2-7, with D uncertain. Germline CDR1 is SGHTA and CDR2 is FQGNSA. The V end was cut by 5 bases, the J end by 5 bases, with 16 bases between. This CDR3 region has 14 residues. The CDR3 DNA sequence: TGTGCCAGCAGCCAAAGGTATAGCCAGCACGAGCAGTACTTC. Amino acid sequence: CASSQRYSQHEQYF.